This note documents a single T cell receptor (beta chain) sequence. Losses at the gene ends were 3 bases for V and 5 bases for J; bases not matched to a gene: 4. The CDR3 has 14 residues. Germline CDR1 LNHDA, CDR2 SQIVND (reference sequence). The sample belongs to a study of blood T cell repertoires in COVID-19. TCRdb keeps only in-frame clones here, not all; method: immunoSEQ multiplex PCR. The sample lists a few hundred thousand clones, about 86% seen once, with approximately 3.6% in the top ten. The rearrangement joins TRBV19 to TRBJ1-2; the match to TRBD1 covers 9 bases. The sample taken for sequencing was PBMCs or T cells enriched from blood (not recorded which). The receptor's source is a man in his fifties or sixties who had recovered from COVID-19. CDR3 coding DNA: TGTGCCAGTAGTATCACAGGGGGCGAGTATGGCTACACCTTC. This gives the protein CASSITGGEYGYTF.